This T cell receptor beta chain was sequenced for a study of Ad26.COV2.S vaccination and SARS-CoV-2 variants. The CDR3 spans 18 residues. The trim removed 1 base at V and 8 bases at J, leaving 13 bases unmatched. Germline V CDR1 and CDR2: LGHNA, YSLEER. Overall study results and limits: Vaccine recipients and placebo recipients showed similar non-spike TCR breadth. Total T cell responses were possibly underestimated by TCR breadth and depth analyses.

Specified treatment: some 19 received Ad26.COV2.S at low or high dose, single or two shots; 5 received placebo; per-sample allocation not given. Each sample was drawn 63 days after the first injection (of vaccine or placebo). Donation was by an adult aged 18-55 years who was in Boston. Clones were read by immunoSEQ multiplex PCR, and TCRdb kept only the in-frame ones, dropping some. The sample lists about 450,000 clones, roughly nine tenths occurring once. Worth noting for this clone: Its specificity is not known.

The clonotype was recovered from a person aged 18 to 65 who received the Ad26.COV2.S COVID-19 vaccine or a placebo. This chain connects TRBV4-3 to TRBJ1-6, with 8 positions matching TRBD1. This sample comprised peripheral blood, obtained in a trial of Ad26.COV2.S vaccine versus placebo. The CDR3 DNA sequence: TGCGCCAGCAGCCAAGGGACCCTAACCGGGACAGGTTATTCACCCCTCCACTTT. Translated: CASSQGTLTGTGYSPLHF.